In this sample, the clone carrying this T cell receptor (beta chain) turned up a few times. The data stem from a study of tumor T cells in aggressive B-cell lymphoma. Using immunoSEQ multiplex PCR, the repertoire was profiled, and TCRdb retains in-frame clones only, with some absent. This table holds fewer than 4,500 clones, over 70% found once. V shed 5 bases, J shed 0 bases, and the junction held 4 bases outside the gene matches. Germline V lookup: CDR1 SGHAT, CDR2 FQNNGV. This CDR3 contains 14 residues. Sequenced: tumor tissue. The origin of this receptor is an adult with diffuse large B cell lymphoma. The V gene is TRBV11-2, the J gene TRBJ2-7; 7 bases are shared with TRBD2. The CDR3 spells CASSIREDSYEQYF. The CDR3 bases are TGTGCCAGCAGCATCCGGGAGGACTCCTACGAGCAGTACTTC. Full variable domain (missing parts from reference TRBV11-2 and TRBJ2-7): EAGVAQSPRYKIIEKRQSVAFWCNPISGHATLYWYQQILGQGPKLLIQFQNNGVVDDSQLPKDRFSAERLKGVDSTLKIQPAKLEDSAVYLCASSIREDSYEQYFGPGTRLTVT.